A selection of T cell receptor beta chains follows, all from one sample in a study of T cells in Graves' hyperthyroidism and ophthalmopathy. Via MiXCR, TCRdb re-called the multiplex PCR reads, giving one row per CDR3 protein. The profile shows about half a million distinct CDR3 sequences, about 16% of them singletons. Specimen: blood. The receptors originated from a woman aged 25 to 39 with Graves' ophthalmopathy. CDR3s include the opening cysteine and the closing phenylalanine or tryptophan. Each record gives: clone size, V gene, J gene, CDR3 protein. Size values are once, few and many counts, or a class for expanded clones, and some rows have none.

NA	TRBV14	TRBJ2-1	CASSQDSWGPYNEQFF
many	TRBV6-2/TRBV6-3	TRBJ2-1	CASSVRYNEQFF
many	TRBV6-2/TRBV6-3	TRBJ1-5	CASSSRTEDQPQHF
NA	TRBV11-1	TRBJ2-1	CASSRSRGTTYNEQFF
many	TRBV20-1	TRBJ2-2	CSARRQGMGTGELFF
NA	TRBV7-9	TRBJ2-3	CASSSSTGYPTDTQYF
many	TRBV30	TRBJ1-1	CAWSGQNTEAFF
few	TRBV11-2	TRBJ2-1	CASSLDSLQGGTYNEQFF
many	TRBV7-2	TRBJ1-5	CASSLILARDQPQHF
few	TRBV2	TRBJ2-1	CASSERLGLAGDEQFF
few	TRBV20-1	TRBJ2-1	CSARAGNINEQFF
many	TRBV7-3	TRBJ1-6	CASSSTGGADSPLHF
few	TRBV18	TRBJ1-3	CASSASEVWGNTIYF
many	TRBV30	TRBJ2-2	CAWSVLPETGELFF
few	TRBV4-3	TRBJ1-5	CASSQEWDGNNQPQHF
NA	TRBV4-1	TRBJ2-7	CASSQVINLHEQYF